The rows below give T cell receptor beta chains drawn from one sample of a study of radiotherapy plus CTLA-4 blockade in lung cancer. TCRdb keeps only in-frame clones here, not all; method: immunoSEQ multiplex PCR. The sample includes some 80,000 clones, under 80% of them seen just once. The sample here was peripheral blood, taken from a patient treated with radiotherapy plus ipilimumab. Every receptor here comes from a human donor with non-small cell lung cancer whose response to radiotherapy plus ipilimumab could not be evaluated. Some clones in this sample may be carry-over from other donors' samples. Both conserved end residues are part of each CDR3. Each record gives: clone size, D gene, V gene, J gene, CDR3 protein, CDR3 DNA. The D gene is left open where the match is weak. Clone size is given for some rows only: seen once, a few or many times, or a class if the clone is expanded.

>-|-|TRBV7-8|TRBJ2-3
CASSLERHSTDTQYF
TGTGCCAGCAGCTTAGAGCGGCATAGCACAGATACGCAGTATTTT
>-|TRBD2|TRBV4-2|TRBJ2-3
CASSQDGLASLTQYF
TGTGCCAGCAGCCAAGATGGACTAGCGTCCCTTACGCAGTATTTT
>few|TRBD1|TRBV29-1|TRBJ2-7
CSVLRGDRATHEQYF
TGCAGCGTCCTCAGGGGGGACAGGGCAACCCACGAGCAGTACTTC
>-|-|TRBV27|TRBJ1-6
CASSASMIPNSPLHF
TGTGCCAGCAGCGCCTCTATGATTCCTAATTCACCCCTCCACTTT
>-|TRBD2|TRBV6-6|TRBJ2-1
CATPGLPGEQFF
TGTGCCACCCCGGGACTACCCGGCGAGCAGTTCTTC
>-|TRBD1|TRBV7-2|TRBJ1-5
CASSLRDSGQPQHF
TGTGCCAGCAGCCTCCGGGACAGCGGGCAGCCCCAGCATTTT
>-|TRBD2|TRBV7-2|TRBJ2-3
CASGTTSGGAATQYF
TGTGCCAGCGGAACCACTAGCGGGGGGGCGGCTACGCAGTATTTT
>-|-|TRBV9|TRBJ1-6
CASGERFMSSYNSPLHF
TGTGCCAGCGGCGAGCGCTTTATGAGCTCCTATAATTCACCCCTCCACTTT
>-|-|TRBV6-1|TRBJ1-1
CASSGGWTVMNTEAFF
TGTGCCAGCAGTGGGGGTTGGACAGTCATGAACACTGAAGCTTTCTTT
>-|TRBD2|TRBV19|TRBJ2-1
CASSIMGGSHNEQFF
TGTGCCAGTAGTATTATGGGGGGGAGTCACAATGAGCAGTTCTTC
>-|TRBD2|TRBV2|TRBJ2-2
CASSVDDLGLAGGLFF
TGTGCCAGCAGCGTCGACGATTTGGGACTAGCGGGAGGGCTGTTTTTT
>-|-|TRBV7-2|TRBJ1-6
CASSPTVNSPLHF
TGTGCCAGCAGCCCGACAGTTAATTCACCCCTCCACTTT
>-|TRBD2|TRBV7-6|TRBJ2-1
CASSLEGLAAYNEQFF
TGTGCCAGCAGCTTAGAGGGTCTAGCGGCCTACAATGAGCAGTTCTTC
>-|-|TRBV6-1|TRBJ1-6
CASRAGDNSPLHF
TGTGCCAGCAGGGCCGGGGATAATTCACCCCTCCACTTT
>-|TRBD1|TRBV28|TRBJ1-2
CASSFPTGMGYGYTF
TGTGCCAGCAGTTTCCCGACAGGGATGGGCTATGGCTACACCTTC
>-|TRBD1|TRBV29-1|TRBJ2-5
CSADGQGYQETQYF
TGCAGCGCCGACGGACAGGGGTACCAAGAGACCCAGTACTTC
>-|-|TRBV18|TRBJ1-4
CASSHGHGGVMELFF
TGTGCCAGCTCTCATGGACACGGAGGGGTAATGGAACTGTTTTTT
>few|-|TRBV7-9|TRBJ1-1
CASSLSGNTEAFF
TGTGCCAGCAGCTTATCCGGGAACACTGAAGCTTTCTTT
>-|-|TRBV2|TRBJ1-1
CASSEGARGPAEAFF
TGTGCCAGCAGTGAAGGGGCCAGGGGTCCTGCTGAAGCTTTCTTT
>-|-|TRBV6-6|TRBJ1-2
CASSPSGGSNYGYTF
TGTGCCAGCAGCCCCTCGGGAGGGAGCAACTATGGCTACACCTTC
>once|-|TRBV5-1|TRBJ2-2
CASSLVAGSNTGELFF
TGCGCCAGCAGCTTGGTGGCGGGGTCAAACACCGGGGAGCTGTTTTTT
>-|-|TRBV7-2|TRBJ1-2
CASSLAYQNHGYTF
TGTGCCAGCAGCTTAGCCTATCAAAACCATGGCTACACCTTC
>-|-|TRBV5-5|TRBJ2-5
CASSSLVQETQYF
TGTGCCAGCAGCTCACTAGTCCAAGAGACCCAGTACTTC
>-|-|TRBV28|TRBJ1-1
CASSPWGENTEAFF
TGTGCCAGCAGCCCCTGGGGAGAGAACACTGAAGCTTTCTTT
>-|TRBD1|TRBV5-1|TRBJ1-4
CASRPGQALNEKLFF
TGCGCCAGCAGACCTGGACAGGCCCTTAATGAAAAACTGTTTTTT
>-|-|TRBV29-1|TRBJ2-2
CSVERQEANTGELFF
TGCAGCGTTGAACGTCAGGAGGCGAACACCGGGGAGCTGTTTTTT
>once|TRBD1|TRBV10-3|TRBJ1-1
CAISALDRETEAFF
TGTGCCATCAGTGCTCTGGACAGGGAAACTGAAGCTTTCTTT
>-|-|TRBV4-1|TRBJ2-7
CASSPGTLGYEQYF
TGCGCCAGCAGCCCGGGAACATTGGGGTACGAGCAGTACTTC
>-|-|TRBV9|TRBJ2-7
CASSVGNRAPYEQYF
TGTGCCAGCAGCGTAGGAAACAGGGCTCCCTACGAGCAGTACTTC
>few|-|TRBV18|TRBJ2-5
CASSPGGETQYF
TGTGCCAGCTCACCAGGCGGCGAGACCCAGTACTTC
>once|-|TRBV5-1|TRBJ1-2
CASSLNSLNYGYTF
TGCGCCAGCAGCTTGAATTCACTTAACTATGGCTACACCTTC
>few|-|TRBV6-6|TRBJ1-3
CASSPSGGPGNTIYF
TGTGCCAGCAGCCCCTCGGGAGGCCCTGGAAACACCATATATTTT
>-|TRBD1|TRBV2|TRBJ1-2
CASTITDRGTGGYTF
TGTGCCAGCACCATCACGGACAGGGGCACGGGTGGCTACACCTTC
>-|TRBD1|TRBV2|TRBJ2-1
CASSVERDRAGEQLF
TGTGCCAGCAGTGTGGAACGGGACAGGGCCGGTGAGCAGCTCTTC
>-|-|TRBV5-1|TRBJ1-2
CASSLTNSNYGYTF
TGCGCCAGCAGCTTGACGAACAGTAACTATGGCTACACCTTC
>-|-|TRBV5-1|TRBJ1-1
CASSLEGSGEAFF
TGCGCCAGCAGCTTGGAAGGAAGCGGTGAAGCTTTCTTT
>-|-|TRBV5-1|TRBJ2-7
CASSQKHTFSYEQYF
TGCGCCAGCAGCCAGAAACATACCTTCTCCTACGAGCAGTACTTC
>-|TRBD1|TRBV7-9|TRBJ2-6
CASSVPGQSSGANVLTF
TGTGCCAGCAGCGTCCCGGGACAGAGCTCTGGGGCCAACGTCCTGACTTTC
>-|-|TRBV21-1|TRBJ2-7
CASSKARNRGSNPSYEQYF
TGTGCCAGCAGCAAAGCGCGGAACAGGGGGAGTAATCCCTCCTACGAGCAGTACTTC
>-|-|TRBV9|TRBJ1-3
CASSPGNTIYF
TGTGCCAGCAGCCCGGGAAACACCATATATTTT
>few|-|TRBV28|TRBJ1-5
CASSFRQGKDPHQPQHF
TGTGCCAGCAGTTTCCGTCAGGGAAAGGATCCTCATCAGCCCCAGCATTTT
>-|-|TRBV7-9|TRBJ1-2
CASSLILGYTF
TGTGCCAGCAGCTTAATTTTAGGCTACACCTTC
>-|-|TRBV9|TRBJ1-6
CASSPQRGSENSPLHF
TGTGCCAGCAGCCCCCAGCGGGGGTCGGAGAATTCACCCCTCCACTTT
>-|TRBD2|TRBV29-1|TRBJ2-2
CSVEGSGGNTGELFF
TGCAGCGTTGAAGGTTCGGGGGGGAACACCGGGGAGCTGTTTTTT
>few|-|TRBV5-6|TRBJ2-7
CASSTGTQSEQYF
TGTGCCAGCAGCACAGGGACCCAAAGCGAGCAGTACTTC
>once|-|TRBV7-2|TRBJ2-7
CASSRIRGGREQYF
TGTGCCAGCAGCCGCATAAGGGGAGGTCGCGAGCAGTACTTC
>-|-|TRBV19|TRBJ2-3
CASKMTGTIGTDTQYF
TGTGCCAGTAAAATGACGGGGACAATCGGCACAGATACGCAGTATTTT
>-|TRBD1|TRBV28|TRBJ1-2
CASSTGQGARRNYGYTF
TGTGCCAGCAGCACAGGACAGGGGGCGAGAAGAAACTATGGCTACACCTTC
>-|-|TRBV2|TRBJ2-7
CASAAGGRYEQYF
TGTGCCAGCGCGGCCGGGGGTCGGTACGAGCAGTACTTC
>-|TRBD1|TRBV7-9|TRBJ2-5
CASSQTGLPQETQYF
TGTGCCAGCAGCCAGACAGGGCTCCCCCAAGAGACCCAGTACTTC
>-|-|TRBV10-3|TRBJ1-4
CAISIGRGANEKLFF
TGTGCCATCAGTATTGGGAGGGGTGCCAATGAAAAACTGTTTTTT
>-|TRBD2|TRBV19|TRBJ2-3
CASSALLTSGGRDTQYF
TGTGCCAGTAGTGCACTGCTGACTAGCGGGGGAAGAGATACGCAGTATTTT
>-|-|TRBV4-2|TRBJ2-1
CASSQAGGGQYNEQFF
TGTGCCAGCAGCCAAGCGGGCGGGGGCCAGTACAATGAGCAGTTCTTC
>-|TRBD2|TRBV7-9|TRBJ2-5
CASTNPPAGAFLEAETQYF
TGTGCCAGCACTAATCCTCCAGCGGGGGCCTTTCTGGAGGCGGAGACCCAGTACTTC
>-|TRBD2|TRBV9|TRBJ2-1
CASSDFFSGGVERGEQFF
TGTGCCAGCAGCGACTTTTTTAGCGGGGGCGTGGAGAGGGGTGAGCAGTTCTTC
>once|-|TRBV6-1|TRBJ1-2
CASSYLYGYTF
TGTGCCAGCAGTTACCTATATGGCTACACCTTC
>once|-|TRBV4-1|TRBJ1-2
CASSPIGGFYGYTF
TGCGCCAGCAGCCCCATAGGAGGATTTTATGGCTACACCTTC